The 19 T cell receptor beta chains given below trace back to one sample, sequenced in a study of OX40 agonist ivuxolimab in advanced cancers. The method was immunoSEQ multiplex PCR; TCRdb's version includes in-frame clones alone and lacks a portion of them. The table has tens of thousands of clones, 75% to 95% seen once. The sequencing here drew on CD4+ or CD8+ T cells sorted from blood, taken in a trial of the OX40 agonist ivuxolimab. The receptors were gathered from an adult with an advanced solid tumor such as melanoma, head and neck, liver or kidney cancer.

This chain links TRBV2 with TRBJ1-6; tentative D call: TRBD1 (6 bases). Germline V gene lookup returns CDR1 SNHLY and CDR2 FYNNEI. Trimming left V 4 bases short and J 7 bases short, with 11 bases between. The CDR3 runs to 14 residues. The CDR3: CASSGQAPNSPLHF. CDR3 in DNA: TGTGCCAGCAGTGGACAGGCACCCAATTCACCCCTCCACTTT. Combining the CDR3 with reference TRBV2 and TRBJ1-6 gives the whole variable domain EPEVTQTPSHQVTQMGQEVILRCVPISNHLYFYWYRQILGQKVEFLVSFYNNEISEKSEIFDDQFSVERPDGSNFTLKIRSTKLEDSAMYFCASSGQAPNSPLHFGNGTRLTVT.

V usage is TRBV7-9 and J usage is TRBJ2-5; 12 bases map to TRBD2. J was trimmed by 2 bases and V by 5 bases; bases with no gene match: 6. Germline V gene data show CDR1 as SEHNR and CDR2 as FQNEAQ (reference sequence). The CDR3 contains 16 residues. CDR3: CASSPGGTSGQETQYF. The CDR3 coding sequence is TGTGCCAGCAGCCCCGGCGGGACTAGCGGGCAAGAGACCCAGTACTTC.

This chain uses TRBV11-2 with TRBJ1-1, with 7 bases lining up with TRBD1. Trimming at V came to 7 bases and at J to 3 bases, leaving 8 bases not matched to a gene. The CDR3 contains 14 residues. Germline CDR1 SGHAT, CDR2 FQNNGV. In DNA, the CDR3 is TGTGCCAGCAAGAACAGGGGAGGGGACACTGAAGCTTTCTTT. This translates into CASKNRGGDTEAFF.

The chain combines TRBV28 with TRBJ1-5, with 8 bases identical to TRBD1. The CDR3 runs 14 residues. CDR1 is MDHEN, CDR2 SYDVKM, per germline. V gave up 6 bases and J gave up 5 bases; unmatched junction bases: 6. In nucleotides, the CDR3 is TGTGCCAGCAGCTTCTCCAGGGGGCATCAGCCCCAGCATTTT. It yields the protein CASSFSRGHQPQHF.

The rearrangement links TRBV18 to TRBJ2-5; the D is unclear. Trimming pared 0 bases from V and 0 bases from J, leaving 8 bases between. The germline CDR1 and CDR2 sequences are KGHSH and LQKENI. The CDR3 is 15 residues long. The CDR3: CASSPPVLYQETQYF. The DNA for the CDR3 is TGTGCCAGCTCACCACCGGTATTGTACCAAGAGACCCAGTACTTC.

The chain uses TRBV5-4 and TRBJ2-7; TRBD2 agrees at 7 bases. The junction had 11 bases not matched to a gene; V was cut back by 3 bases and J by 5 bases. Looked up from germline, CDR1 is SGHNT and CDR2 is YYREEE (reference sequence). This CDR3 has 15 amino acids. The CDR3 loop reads CASSSSRLAPHEQYF. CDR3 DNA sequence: TGTGCCAGCAGCTCTTCTAGACTAGCCCCCCACGAGCAGTACTTC.

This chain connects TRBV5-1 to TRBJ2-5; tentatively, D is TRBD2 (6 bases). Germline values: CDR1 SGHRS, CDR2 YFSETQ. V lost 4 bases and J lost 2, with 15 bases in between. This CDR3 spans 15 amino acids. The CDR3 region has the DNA TGCGCCAGCAGCCCATTTCTGGCGGGGCAAGAGACCCAGTACTTC. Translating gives CASSPFLAGQETQYF.

The CDR3 is CASNNPGTSGYNEQFF. CDR3 sequence (DNA): TGTGCCAGTAATAACCCCGGGACTAGCGGTTACAATGAGCAGTTCTTC. The genes are TRBV19 and TRBJ2-1; TRBD2 agrees at 11 bases. The germline gives CDR1 LNHDA, CDR2 SQIVND (reference sequence). J was trimmed by 4 bases and V by 7 bases; bases with no gene match: 9. This CDR3 has 16 amino acids.

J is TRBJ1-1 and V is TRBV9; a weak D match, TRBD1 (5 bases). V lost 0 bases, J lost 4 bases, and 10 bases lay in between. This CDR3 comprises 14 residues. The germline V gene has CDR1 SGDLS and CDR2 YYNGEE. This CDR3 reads CASSVAGHGTEAFF. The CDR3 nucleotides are TGTGCCAGCAGCGTAGCGGGGCATGGCACTGAAGCTTTCTTT.

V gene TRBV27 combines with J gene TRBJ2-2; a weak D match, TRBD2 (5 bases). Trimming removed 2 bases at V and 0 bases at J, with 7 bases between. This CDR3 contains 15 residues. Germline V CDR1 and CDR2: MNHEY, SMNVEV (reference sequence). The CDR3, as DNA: TGTGCCAGCAGTTTAGCGGGCGCGAACACCGGGGAGCTGTTTTTT. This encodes CASSLAGANTGELFF.

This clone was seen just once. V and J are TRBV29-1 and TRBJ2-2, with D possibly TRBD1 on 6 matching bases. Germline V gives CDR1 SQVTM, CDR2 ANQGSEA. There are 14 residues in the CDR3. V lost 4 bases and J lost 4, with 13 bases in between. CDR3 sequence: CSVVLGAPTGELFF. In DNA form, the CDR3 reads TGCAGCGTTGTACTGGGGGCGCCCACCGGGGAGCTGTTTTTT.

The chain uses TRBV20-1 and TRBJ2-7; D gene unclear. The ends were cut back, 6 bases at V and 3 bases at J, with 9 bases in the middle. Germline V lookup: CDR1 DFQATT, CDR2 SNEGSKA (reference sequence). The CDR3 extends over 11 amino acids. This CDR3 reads CSASAGYEQYF. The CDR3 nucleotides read TGCAGTGCCAGTGCCGGCTACGAGCAGTACTTC.

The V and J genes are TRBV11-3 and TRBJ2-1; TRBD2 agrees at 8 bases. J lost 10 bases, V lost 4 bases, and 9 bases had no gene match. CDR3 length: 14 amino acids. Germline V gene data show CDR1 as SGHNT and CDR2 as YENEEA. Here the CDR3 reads CASSSYQREPEQFF. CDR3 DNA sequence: TGTGCCAGCAGCTCTTACCAGCGGGAGCCCGAGCAGTTCTTC.

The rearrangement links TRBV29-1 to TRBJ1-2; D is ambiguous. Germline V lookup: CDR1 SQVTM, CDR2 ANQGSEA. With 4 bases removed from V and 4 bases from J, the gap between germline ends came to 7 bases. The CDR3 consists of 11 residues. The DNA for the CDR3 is TGCAGCGTTGGAGGCAGCTATGGCTACACCTTC. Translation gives CSVGGSYGYTF.

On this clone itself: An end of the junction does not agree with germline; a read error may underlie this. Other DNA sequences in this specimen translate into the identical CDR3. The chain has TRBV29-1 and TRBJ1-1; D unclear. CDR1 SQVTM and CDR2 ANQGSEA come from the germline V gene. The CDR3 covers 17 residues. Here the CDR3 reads CSASSYPGQAGNTEAFF. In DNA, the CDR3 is TGCAGCGCCTCCTCCTATCCCGGTCAAGCGGGGAACACTGAAGCTTTTTTT.

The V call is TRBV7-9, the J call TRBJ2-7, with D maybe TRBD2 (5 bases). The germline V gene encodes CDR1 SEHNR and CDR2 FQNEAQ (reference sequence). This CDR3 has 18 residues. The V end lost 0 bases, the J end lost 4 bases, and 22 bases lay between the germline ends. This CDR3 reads CASSLALVGGRSHYEQYF. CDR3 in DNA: TGTGCCAGCAGCTTAGCGCTCGTCGGAGGCAGGTCCCATTACGAGCAGTACTTC. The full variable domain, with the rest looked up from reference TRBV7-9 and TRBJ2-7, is DTGVSQNPRHKITKRGQNVTFRCDPISEHNRLYWYRQTLGQGPEFLTYFQNEAQLEKSRLLSDRFSAERPKGSFSTLEIQRTEQGDSAMYLCASSLALVGGRSHYEQYFGPGTRLTVT.

CDR3 nucleotide sequence: TGTGCCTGGAGCTCCACCCGATGGGACTACGAGCAGTACTTC. Encoded protein: CAWSSTRWDYEQYF. The genes are TRBV30 and TRBJ2-7; D remains ambiguous. The germline V and J ends were trimmed by 3 bases and 3 bases, with 15 bases remaining between them. CDR1 GTSNPN and CDR2 SVGIG come from the germline V gene (reference sequence). The CDR3 totals 14 residues. The variable domain in full, completed from reference TRBV30 and TRBJ2-7, reads SQTIHQWPATLVQPVGSPLSLECTVEGTSNPNLYWYRQAAGRGLQLLFYSVGIGQISSEVPQNLSASRPQDRQFILSSKKLLLSDSGFYLCAWSSTRWDYEQYFGPGTRLTVT.

Here the CDR3 reads CASSLRLASYNEQFF. The CDR3 region has the DNA TGTGCCAGCAGCTTAAGGCTAGCTTCCTACAATGAGCAGTTCTTC. The V call is TRBV11-2, the J call TRBJ2-1, with D tentatively TRBD2 (5 bases). V lost 2 bases and J 1 base, leaving 9 bases between the germline ends. The germline gives CDR1 SGHAT, CDR2 FQNNGV. There are 15 residues in the CDR3.

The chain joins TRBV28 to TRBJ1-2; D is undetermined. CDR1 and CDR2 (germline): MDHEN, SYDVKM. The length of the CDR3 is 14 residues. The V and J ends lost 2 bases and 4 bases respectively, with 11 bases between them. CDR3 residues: CASSLGGGGYGYTF. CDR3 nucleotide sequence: TGTGCCAGCAGTTTAGGAGGAGGAGGCTATGGCTACACCTTC.